This T cell receptor (beta chain) emerged from a study of T-cell memory formation after mild COVID-19 (dated by TCRdb to the early 2020s). General notes on the study: TCR sequence clusters from the two donors were found to be largely donor specific. Two young, previously healthy adult volunteers made up the cohort, one male and one female. Longitudinal TCRalpha and TCRbeta repertoire sequencing tracked T-cell clones expanding and contracting after mild COVID-19 in a couple of donors.

The germline V gene (reference sequence) supplies CDR1 LNHNV and CDR2 YYDKDF. At the junction V is shortened by 1 base and J by 8 bases, with 12 bases in between. The CDR3 spans 14 residues, from the cysteine through the phenylalanine. CDR3 DNA is the only sequence kept; it has 42 bases, read in frame from the first base. Summary of the overall study and its limitations: Balanced CD4/CD8 phenotypes were observed for clones contracting from day 15 to 85, whereas a bias towards CD4+ was observed for a second wave of clones expanding from day 15 to 37. Some responding clones were found in pre-infection memory, which suggests that pre-existing cross-reactive memory T cells took part in the SARS-CoV-2 response. Contracting CD4+ clones turned up mainly in the CM and EM memory subsets, whereas EMRA was where CD8+ clones were enriched. The study included only two mild cases, and larger cohorts that include severe cases with pre-infection samples were judged to be necessary. Whether the second-wave clones peaking on day 37 were SARS-CoV-2 specific was not confirmed.

The data were produced on an Illumina NovaSeq 6000. TCRalpha and TCRbeta cDNA libraries were built by 5'RACE with constant-segment primers, adding sample barcodes and unique molecular identifiers. RNA was extracted from every sample with Trizol reagent. Library amplification was performed in two PCR steps, and a second sample barcode and Illumina TruSeq adapters were introduced in the second step. Sequencing of libraries was performed on an Illumina NovaSeq with 2 x 150 bp paired-end reads. On the authors' methods: The reads were demultiplexed and collapsed into UMI-guided consensus sequences using migec v1.2.7. With mixcr v2.1.11, UMI consensuses were aligned to TRA and TRB V and J templates and assembled into clonotypes. Clonotypes were classified as expanded or contracted when called significant by both edgeR and NoisET, with noise models trained on biological replicates. For edgeR calls, a false discovery rate-adjusted p below 0.01 and a log2 fold-change threshold of 1 were applied. PCA with hierarchical clustering of max-normalized trajectories of the 1000 most abundant clonotypes was used as exploratory dynamics analysis. Each responding clone was given a CD4 or CD8 phenotype based on the CD4+ and CD8+ repertoires, which had been sequenced separately. TCRdb reworked the public reads: Q25 trimming with fastp, MiXCR clone assembly, productive beta chains retained. CDR3 protein sequences are deduplicated, and each keeps its most common genes and DNA. The V and J calls and clone size are TCRdb's, not the authors'. The sample profile shows some 300,000 distinct CDR3 sequences; 20% of them were found once. Around 20% of the sample is in the top ten clones.

To note about this clonotype: The specificity of this receptor is unknown. No base qualities exist here, and no much larger clone lies one base off it.

Ficoll-Paque density gradient centrifugation was the method used to isolate PBMCs. The sequencing sample was made of PBMCs or a T cell subset sorted from them (not recorded which). The chain is encoded by TRBV15 joined to TRBJ2-4; TRBD2 is perhaps the D gene, given 6 matching bases. The TCR was taken from a man younger than 35 who had mild COVID-19 (a few samples of this study predate the infection). The sample titles of this study are shuffled in the database, so cell type and time point are left out; the donor was told from shared clones. The CDR3 has the sequence CATSRVEGEDIQYF. The DNA sequence is given as TGTGCCACCAGCAGAGTTGAAGGGGAGGACATTCAGTACTTC.